This T cell receptor beta chain came from a study of CD8 T cells in ankylosing spondylitis. Overall study findings and caveats: Reportedly, significant enrichment of disease-linked clones occurred in matched ankylosing spondylitis synovial fluid.

Many counts were recorded for this clonotype. Its antigen is undetermined. From germline, CDR1 is DFQATT and CDR2 SNEGSKA (reference sequence). Germline trimming cut 6 bases from V and 4 bases from J; bases unmatched to any gene: 12. The CDR3 spans 14 residues. MiXCR, applied by TCRdb to the 5' RACE reads, yields one record per CDR3 protein. The table includes some 240,000 distinct CDR3 sequences, about 9.1% detected once. The sequenced sample was blood, either unsorted or a sorted T cell fraction (not recorded which). The chain combines TRBV20-1 with TRBJ2-7; 7 positions match TRBD2. This receptor was taken from a male donor with ankylosing spondylitis or in good health (not recorded which). CDR3 in amino acids: CSALYRDYHYEQYF. Written as DNA, the CDR3 is TGCAGTGCCCTCTACCGGGACTACCATTACGAGCAGTACTTC.